The source of this TCR beta chain is a study of post-analysis software for immune sequencing data. Study overall: In terms of disease course, relapsing-remitting, secondary progressive and progressive-relapsing multiple sclerosis were included. Study results and limitations: Patients showed TRBV5-6, TRBV5-1 and TRBV20-1 among a few TRBV segments more frequent than in controls. In multiple sclerosis, normalized Chao1 diversity was significantly below that of controls. Under F measure analysis, samples from one preparation batch co-clustered strongly.

Trimming pared 2 bases from V and 0 bases from J, leaving 12 bases between. The CDR3 is 16 amino acids. The germline CDR1 and CDR2 sequences are LGHDT and YNNKEL (reference sequence). As to this clonotype: Antigen specificity is unknown.

TCR beta cDNA libraries had unique molecular identifiers. About 500,000 cDNA molecules were obtained per 1 to 10 million input T cells. Via MiXCR, TCRdb re-called the PCR reads, giving one row per CDR3 protein. The sample lists about 540,000 distinct CDR3 sequences; roughly 34% were seen once. Sequencing input: blood. This receptor was obtained from a girl aged 2-17 years with multiple sclerosis. The rearrangement joins TRBV3-1 to TRBJ2-3, with D possibly matching TRBD2 (6 bases). CDR3 nucleotide sequence: TGTGCCAGCAGCCAACTCGCGGGGTCTAGCACAGATACGCAGTATTTT. Translating it yields CASSQLAGSSTDTQYF.